These 23 T cell receptor beta chains were all obtained from the same sample, sequenced in a study of shared clonotypes between healthy human individuals. Profiling relied on immunoSEQ multiplex PCR, and the TCRdb table lists in-frame clones only, not all of them. Here the sample spans fewer than 200,000 clones, over 85% being singletons. Sequenced: naive CD4+ T cells sorted from blood. Documented subset: CD45RA+ positively selected. These receptors were taken from a woman aged 25 to 39 in good health.

The chain combines TRBV6-5 with TRBJ1-1, with 10 bases lining up with TRBD1. CDR1 is MNHEY, CDR2 SVGAGI, per germline. This CDR3 has 15 residues. J was trimmed by 7 bases and V by 6 bases; bases with no gene match: 11. CDR3 nucleotides: TGTGCCAGCAGCACATACCGGACAGGGGGTGATGAAGCTTTCTTT. Protein sequence: CASSTYRTGGDEAFF.

The chain carries TRBV18 and TRBJ2-1; D ambiguous. CDR1 is KGHSH and CDR2 is LQKENI in the germline V gene. With 2 bases removed from V and 5 bases from J, the gap between germline ends came to 4 bases. The length of the CDR3 is 12 residues. CDR3 in amino acids: CASSPNDNEQFF. CDR3 DNA: TGTGCCAGCTCACCAAACGACAATGAGCAGTTCTTC.

This chain links TRBV5-4 with TRBJ2-6; the match to TRBD1 covers 9 bases. Germline V gene sequence: CDR1 SGHNT, CDR2 YYREEE (reference sequence). V shed 4 bases, J shed 1 base, and the junction held 9 bases outside the gene matches. This CDR3 has 18 residues. The CDR3, as DNA: TGTGCCAGCAGCACCGGGACAGGGCAAGAATCTGGGGCCAACGTCCTGACTTTC. It codes for CASSTGTGQESGANVLTF.

V gene TRBV7-9 combines with J gene TRBJ2-1; TRBD2 might be the D (5 bases). CDR3 size: 15 residues. Between the trimmed V and J ends, which lost 5 bases and 4 bases, there was a span of 15 bases. Germline assignment: CDR1 SEHNR and CDR2 FQNEAQ (reference sequence). The CDR3 here is CASSKEGTEYNEQFF. CDR3 sequence (DNA): TGTGCCAGCAGCAAAGAGGGTACGGAATACAATGAGCAGTTCTTC.

V is TRBV19 and J is TRBJ1-4; 7 nucleotides align to TRBD1. V was clipped by 8 bases and J by 0 bases; unmatched bases: 3. Germline V lookup: CDR1 LNHDA, CDR2 SQIVND (reference sequence). The CDR3 is 14 amino acids. CDR3 in amino acids: CASSTGATNEKLFF. The CDR3 DNA is TGTGCCAGTTCCACAGGGGCAACTAATGAAAAACTGTTTTTT.

The chain links TRBV6-5 to TRBJ2-7; 10 bases agree with TRBD2. The V gene's germline CDR1 is MNHEY and CDR2 SVGAGI. J gave up 2 bases and V 2 bases, and 3 bases lay outside the gene matches. This CDR3 contains 15 residues. CDR3 sequence: CASSYTSGITYEQYF. CDR3 sequence (DNA): TGTGCCAGCAGTTACACTAGCGGGATTACCTACGAGCAGTACTTC.

This chain connects TRBV28 to TRBJ1-2; 8 bases are a match to TRBD1. The germline V gene has CDR1 MDHEN and CDR2 SYDVKM. The CDR3 length is 14 residues. The V gene end was trimmed by 6 bases and the J gene end by 8 bases; junction bases not matched to a gene: 11. CDR3 in amino acids: CASRTQQGDYGYTF. CDR3 coding DNA: TGTGCCAGCAGAACTCAACAGGGGGATTACGGCTACACCTTC.

The chain uses TRBV30 and TRBJ1-1; D unclear. V lost 2 bases and J lost 8, with 12 bases in between. The CDR3 has 12 amino acids. Germline CDR1 is GTSNPN and CDR2 is SVGIG (reference sequence). Here the CDR3 DNA reads TGTGCCTGGAGTATTAGCGGGTGGGAAGCTTTCTTT. Encoded protein: CAWSISGWEAFF. The variable domain in full, completed from reference TRBV30 and TRBJ1-1, reads SQTIHQWPATLVQPVGSPLSLECTVEGTSNPNLYWYRQAAGRGLQLLFYSVGIGQISSEVPQNLSASRPQDRQFILSSKKLLLSDSGFYLCAWSISGWEAFFGQGTRLTVV.

V usage is TRBV10-1 and J usage is TRBJ2-3; 10 bases line up with TRBD2. The V segment lost 10 bases and the J segment 6 bases; nucleotides outside the gene matches: 22. The CDR3 runs to 18 residues. The germline gives CDR1 WNHNN, CDR2 SYGVQD (reference sequence). The CDR3 bases are TGCGCCATCTACCACGTTGAGGTGGCAGCGGGAGGGGAGGATACGCAGTATTTT. Its translation: CAIYHVEVAAGGEDTQYF.

The gene calls are TRBV13 and TRBJ1-2; D is unclear. Trimming removed 3 bases from V and 4 bases from J, with 9 bases in between. Germline V gene lookup returns CDR1 PRHDT and CDR2 FYEKMQ (reference sequence). This CDR3 is built from 13 residues. This CDR3 is CASSLGQVYGYTF. The CDR3 nucleotides read TGTGCCAGCAGCTTGGGCCAGGTCTATGGCTACACCTTC.

J is TRBJ2-5 and V is TRBV7-9; no reliable D call. The ends were cut back, 3 bases at V and 5 bases at J, with 1 base in the middle. This CDR3 spans 10 amino acids. Germline V gene data show CDR1 as SEHNR and CDR2 as FQNEAQ (reference sequence). The CDR3 DNA is TGTGCCAGCAGCTTGGAGACCCAGTACTTC. Translated: CASSLETQYF.

The CDR3 reads CASRTTHRLGWSSYEQYF. The CDR3 nucleotides are TGTGCCAGCAGGACCACACACAGACTAGGTTGGAGCTCCTACGAGCAGTACTTC. The chain joins TRBV2 to TRBJ2-7; perhaps TRBD2 as D (6 bases). The CDR3 is made up of 18 amino acids. The germline V gene encodes CDR1 SNHLY and CDR2 FYNNEI. V lost 6 bases to trimming and J lost 0 bases, with 24 bases between them.

CDR3 protein: CASSPPLGGDYEQYF. DNA of the CDR3: TGTGCCAGCTCACCGCCCCTAGGGGGAGACTACGAGCAGTACTTC. V gene TRBV18 combines with J gene TRBJ2-7; TRBD1 is a possible D gene (6 bases). Germline loops: CDR1 KGHSH, CDR2 LQKENI. CDR3 length: 15 residues. V lost 3 bases, J lost 3 bases, and 15 bases lay in between.

The V call is TRBV2, the J call TRBJ2-4, with 7 bases aligning to TRBD1. CDR1 is SNHLY and CDR2 is FYNNEI in the germline V gene. V lost 6 bases and J lost 6; bases outside the gene matches: 8. This CDR3 is 14 amino acids long. The CDR3 DNA sequence: TGTGCCAGCAGAGATGGGACAGCGCCAAACATTCAGTACTTC. Its translation: CASRDGTAPNIQYF.

This clone has just one count. The rearrangement links TRBV4-1 to TRBJ2-3; the match to TRBD2 covers 10 bases. V was clipped by 9 bases and J by 4 bases; unmatched bases: 16. The CDR3 is 17 amino acids. Germline V gives CDR1 MGHRA, CDR2 YSYEKL. The CDR3 DNA reads as TGCGCCAGTGGCAGCCAGAGGACTAGCGGAGCACCAGATACGCAGTATTTT. Amino acids: CASGSQRTSGAPDTQYF.

The V call is TRBV18, the J call TRBJ1-1, with D tentatively TRBD1 (5 bases). V was shortened by 1 base and J by 8 bases, with 11 bases between the two germline ends. The V gene's germline CDR1 is KGHSH and CDR2 LQKENI. The CDR3 extends over 13 amino acids. The CDR3: CASSPRTGGEAFF. The CDR3, as DNA: TGTGCCAGCTCACCACGGACGGGGGGAGAAGCTTTCTTT.

The genes are TRBV7-9 and TRBJ2-6; no reliable D call. Trimming cost V 3 bases and J 0 bases, with 6 bases left between them. This CDR3 contains 15 residues. The V gene's germline CDR1 is SEHNR and CDR2 FQNEAQ (reference sequence). The CDR3 coding sequence is TGTGCCAGCAGCTTCGGCAACTCTGGGGCCAACGTCCTGACTTTC. It yields the protein CASSFGNSGANVLTF.

The CDR3 DNA reads TGTGCCAGCAGCGTAGGGCAGGGACCCAATCAGCCCCAGCATTTT. The encoded protein is CASSVGQGPNQPQHF. V gene TRBV9 combines with J gene TRBJ1-5, with D possibly being TRBD1 (5 bases). V was clipped by 0 bases and J by 3 bases, with 10 bases between them. Germline V gives CDR1 SGDLS, CDR2 YYNGEE. This CDR3 has 15 residues. The full variable domain, with the rest looked up from reference TRBV9 and TRBJ1-5, is DSGVTQTPKHLITATGQRVTLRCSPRSGDLSVYWYQQSLDQGLQFLIQYYNGEERAKGNILERFSAQQFPDLHSELNLSSLELGDSALYFCASSVGQGPNQPQHFGDGTRLSIL.

This sequence joins TRBV29-1 and TRBJ1-2; TRBD1 matches 12 bases. This CDR3 region has 14 residues. Germline V gives CDR1 SQVTM, CDR2 ANQGSEA. V lost 5 bases and J lost 4; bases outside the gene matches: 5. CDR3 DNA sequence: TGCAGCGTTCGGGACAGGGGGCAGAGCTATGGCTACACCTTC. Its translation is CSVRDRGQSYGYTF.

The chain is built from TRBV5-6 and TRBJ1-5; 7 bases are a match to TRBD1. The V gene's germline CDR1 is SGHDT and CDR2 YYEEEE. With V trimmed by 4 bases and J by 3 bases, 7 bases remained unmatched. This CDR3 has 15 residues. CDR3 coding DNA: TGTGCCAGCAGCAAATTTGACAGGGACAATCAGCCCCAGCATTTT. As protein: CASSKFDRDNQPQHF.

The J gene is TRBJ2-2, the V gene TRBV4-1; TRBD1 is a possible D gene (6 bases). The CDR3 covers 15 residues. CDR1 and CDR2 (germline): MGHRA, YSYEKL. V was cut by 1 base and J by 6 bases, with 12 bases left in between. CDR3: CASSQGQAVSGELFF. The CDR3 bases are TGCGCCAGCAGCCAAGGACAGGCGGTATCCGGGGAGCTGTTTTTT.

This clone appeared a single time. The chain links TRBV27 to TRBJ2-7; possible D gene TRBD1, 6 bases. There are 14 residues in the CDR3. Germline loops: CDR1 MNHEY, CDR2 SMNVEV (reference sequence). Trimming took 5 bases from V and 6 from J, leaving 17 bases between them. The CDR3 loop reads CASSLTGPNTEQYF. The CDR3 DNA reads as TGTGCCAGCAGTCTGACAGGTCCGAACACCGAGCAGTACTTC.

The chain combines TRBV6-6 with TRBJ2-4; D gene unclear. Trimming shortened V by 6 bases and J by 0 bases, and 12 bases separated the two germline ends. The CDR3 covers 15 residues. Germline CDR1 MNHNY, CDR2 SVGAGI (reference sequence). CDR3 sequence: CASSPGSLAKNIQYF. The CDR3 DNA reads TGTGCCAGCAGCCCCGGGTCTCTAGCCAAAAACATTCAGTACTTC.